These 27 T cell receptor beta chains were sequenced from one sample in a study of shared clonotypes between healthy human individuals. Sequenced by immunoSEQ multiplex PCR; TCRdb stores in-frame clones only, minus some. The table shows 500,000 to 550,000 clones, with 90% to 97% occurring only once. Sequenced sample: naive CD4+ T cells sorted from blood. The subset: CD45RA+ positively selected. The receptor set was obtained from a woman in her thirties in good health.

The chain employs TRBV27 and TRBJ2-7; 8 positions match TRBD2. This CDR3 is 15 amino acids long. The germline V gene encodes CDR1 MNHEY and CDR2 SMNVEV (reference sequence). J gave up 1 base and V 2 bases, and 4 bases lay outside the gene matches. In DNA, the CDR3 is TGTGCCAGCAGTTTACGGGTAGCGGGATCCTACGAGCAGTACTTC. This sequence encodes CASSLRVAGSYEQYF.

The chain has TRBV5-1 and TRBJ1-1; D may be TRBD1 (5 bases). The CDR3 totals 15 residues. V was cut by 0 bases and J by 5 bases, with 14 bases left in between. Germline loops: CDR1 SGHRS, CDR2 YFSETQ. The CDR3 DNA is TGCGCCAGCAGCTTGGCCGTGGGGGGAGAGACTGAAGCTTTCTTT. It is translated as CASSLAVGGETEAFF.

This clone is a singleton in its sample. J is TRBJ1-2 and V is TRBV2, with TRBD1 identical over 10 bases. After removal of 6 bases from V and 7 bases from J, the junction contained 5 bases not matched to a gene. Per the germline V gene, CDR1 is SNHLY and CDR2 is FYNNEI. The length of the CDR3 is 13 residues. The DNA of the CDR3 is TGTGCCAGCAGGATAGGACAGGGGGGTGGCTACACCTTC. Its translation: CASRIGQGGGYTF.

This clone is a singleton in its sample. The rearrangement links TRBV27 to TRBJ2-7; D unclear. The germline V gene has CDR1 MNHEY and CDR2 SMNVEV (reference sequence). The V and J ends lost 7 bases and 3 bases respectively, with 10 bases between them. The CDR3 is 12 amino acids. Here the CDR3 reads CASTSDRYEQYF. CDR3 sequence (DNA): TGTGCCAGCACTTCCGACCGCTACGAGCAGTACTTC.

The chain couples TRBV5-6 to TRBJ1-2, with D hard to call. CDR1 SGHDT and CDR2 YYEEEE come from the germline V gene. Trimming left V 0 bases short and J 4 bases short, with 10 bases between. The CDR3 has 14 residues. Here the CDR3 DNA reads TGTGCCAGCAGCTTGGACCCTACTAGCTATGGCTACACCTTC. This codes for CASSLDPTSYGYTF.

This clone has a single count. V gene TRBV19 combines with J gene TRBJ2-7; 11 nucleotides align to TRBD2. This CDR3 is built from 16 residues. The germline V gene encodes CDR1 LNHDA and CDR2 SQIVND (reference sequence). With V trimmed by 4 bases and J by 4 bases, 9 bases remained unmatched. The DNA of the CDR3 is TGTGCCAGTAGTACCACCTCTAGCGGGAGGACGTACGAGCAGTACTTC. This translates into CASSTTSSGRTYEQYF. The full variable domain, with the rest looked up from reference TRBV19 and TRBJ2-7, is DGGITQSPKYLFRKEGQNVTLSCEQNLNHDAMYWYRQDPGQGLRLIYYSQIVNDFQKGDIAEGYSVSREKKESFPLTVTSAQKNPTAFYLCASSTTSSGRTYEQYFGPGTRLTVT.

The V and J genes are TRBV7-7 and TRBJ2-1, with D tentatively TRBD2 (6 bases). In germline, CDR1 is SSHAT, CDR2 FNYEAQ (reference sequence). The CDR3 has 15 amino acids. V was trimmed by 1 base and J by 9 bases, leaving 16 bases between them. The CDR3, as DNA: TGTGCCAGCAGCTTAGTACTGGGACTTATCAGTGAGCAGTTCTTC. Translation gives CASSLVLGLISEQFF.

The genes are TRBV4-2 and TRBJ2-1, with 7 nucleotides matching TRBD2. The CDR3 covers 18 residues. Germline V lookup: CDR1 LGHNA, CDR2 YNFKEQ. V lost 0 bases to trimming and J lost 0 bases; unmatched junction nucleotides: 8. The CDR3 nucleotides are TGTGCCAGCAGCCAAGAATCGGCTAGCGGTAGCTCCTACAATGAGCAGTTCTTC. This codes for CASSQESASGSSYNEQFF.

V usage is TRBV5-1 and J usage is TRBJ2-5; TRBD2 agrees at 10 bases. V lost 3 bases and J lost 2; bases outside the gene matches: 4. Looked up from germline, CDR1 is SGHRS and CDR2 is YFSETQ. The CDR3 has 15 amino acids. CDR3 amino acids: CASSSGLALQETQYF. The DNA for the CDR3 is TGCGCCAGCAGCTCGGGACTAGCGCTACAAGAGACCCAGTACTTC.

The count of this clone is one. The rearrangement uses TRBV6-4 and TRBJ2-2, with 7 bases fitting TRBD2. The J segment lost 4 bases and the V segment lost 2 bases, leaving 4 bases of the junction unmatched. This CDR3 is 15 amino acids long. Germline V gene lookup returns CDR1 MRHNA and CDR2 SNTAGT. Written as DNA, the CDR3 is TGTGCCAGCAGTGACCCTTCTAGCGGCACCGGGGAGCTGTTTTTT. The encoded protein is CASSDPSSGTGELFF.

The CDR3 coding sequence is TGTGCCTGGATAAGTTGGGGGAACACTGAAGCTTTCTTT. Protein product: CAWISWGNTEAFF. V gene TRBV30 combines with J gene TRBJ1-1; no clear D gene. With 4 bases removed from V and 1 base from J, the gap between germline ends came to 10 bases. Germline CDR1 GTSNPN, CDR2 SVGIG (reference sequence). The CDR3 is 13 amino acids.

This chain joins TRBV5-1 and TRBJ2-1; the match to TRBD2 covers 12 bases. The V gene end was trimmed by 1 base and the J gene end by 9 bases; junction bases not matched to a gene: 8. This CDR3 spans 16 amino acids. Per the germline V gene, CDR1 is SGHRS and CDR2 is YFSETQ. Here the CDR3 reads CASSLSLAGGYAEQFF. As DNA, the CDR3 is TGCGCCAGCAGCTTGAGCCTAGCGGGAGGGTACGCTGAGCAGTTCTTC.

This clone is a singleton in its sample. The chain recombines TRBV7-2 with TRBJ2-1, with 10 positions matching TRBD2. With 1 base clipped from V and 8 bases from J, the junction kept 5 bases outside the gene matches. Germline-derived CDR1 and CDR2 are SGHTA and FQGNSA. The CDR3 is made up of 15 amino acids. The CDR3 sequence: CASSLELAGAHEQFF. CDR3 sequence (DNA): TGTGCCAGCAGCTTAGAGCTAGCGGGAGCGCATGAGCAGTTCTTC.

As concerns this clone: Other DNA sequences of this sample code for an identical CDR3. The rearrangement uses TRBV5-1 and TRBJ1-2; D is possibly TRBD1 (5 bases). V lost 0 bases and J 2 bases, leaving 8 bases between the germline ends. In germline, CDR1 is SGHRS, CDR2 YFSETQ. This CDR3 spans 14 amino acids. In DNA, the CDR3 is TGCGCCAGCAGCTTGGCGCCAGGGAACTATGGCTACACCTTC. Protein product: CASSLAPGNYGYTF.

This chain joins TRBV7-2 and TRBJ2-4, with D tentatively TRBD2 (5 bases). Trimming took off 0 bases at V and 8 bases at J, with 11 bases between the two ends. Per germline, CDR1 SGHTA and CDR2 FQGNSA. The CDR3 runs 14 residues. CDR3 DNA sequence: TGTGCCAGCAGCTTAGCGTATCGGGGTGACATTCAGTACTTC. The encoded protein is CASSLAYRGDIQYF.

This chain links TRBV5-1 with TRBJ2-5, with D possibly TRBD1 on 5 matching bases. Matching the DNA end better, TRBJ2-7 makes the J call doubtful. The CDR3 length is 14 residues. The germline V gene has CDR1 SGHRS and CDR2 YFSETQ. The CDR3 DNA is TGCGCCAGCAGCTCCCCAGGGCTAAGCTACGAGCAGTACTTC. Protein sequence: CASSSPGLSYEQYF.

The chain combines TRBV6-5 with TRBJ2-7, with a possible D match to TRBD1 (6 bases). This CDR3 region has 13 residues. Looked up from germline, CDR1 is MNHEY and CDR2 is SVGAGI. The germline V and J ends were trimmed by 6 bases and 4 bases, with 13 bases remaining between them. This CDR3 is CASSPGQRYEQYF. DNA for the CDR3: TGTGCCAGCAGCCCCGGACAGCGGTACGAGCAGTACTTC.

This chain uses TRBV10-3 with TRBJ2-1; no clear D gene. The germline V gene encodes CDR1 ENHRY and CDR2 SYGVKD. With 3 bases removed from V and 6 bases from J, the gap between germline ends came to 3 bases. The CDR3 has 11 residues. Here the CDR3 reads CAISDPNEQFF. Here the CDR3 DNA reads TGTGCCATCAGTGACCCCAATGAGCAGTTCTTC.

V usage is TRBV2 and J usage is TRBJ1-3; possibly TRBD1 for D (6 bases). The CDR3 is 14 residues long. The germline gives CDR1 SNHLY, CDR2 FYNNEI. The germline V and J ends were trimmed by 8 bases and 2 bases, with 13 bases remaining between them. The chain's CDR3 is CASLRGGTGNTIYF. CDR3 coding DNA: TGTGCCAGCCTGAGGGGGGGTACTGGAAACACCATATATTTT.

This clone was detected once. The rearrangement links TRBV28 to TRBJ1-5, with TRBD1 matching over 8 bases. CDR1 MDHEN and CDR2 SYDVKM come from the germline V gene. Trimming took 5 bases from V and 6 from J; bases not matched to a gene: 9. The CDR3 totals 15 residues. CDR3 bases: TGTGCCAGCAGTAGAACCACAGGGGGAGCTCAGCCCCAGCATTTT. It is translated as CASSRTTGGAQPQHF.

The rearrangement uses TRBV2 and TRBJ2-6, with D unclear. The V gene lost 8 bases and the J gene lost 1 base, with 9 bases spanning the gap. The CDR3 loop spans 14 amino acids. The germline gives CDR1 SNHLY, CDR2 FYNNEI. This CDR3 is CASGRTSGANVLTF. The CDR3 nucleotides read TGTGCCAGCGGAAGAACGTCTGGGGCCAACGTCCTGACTTTC.

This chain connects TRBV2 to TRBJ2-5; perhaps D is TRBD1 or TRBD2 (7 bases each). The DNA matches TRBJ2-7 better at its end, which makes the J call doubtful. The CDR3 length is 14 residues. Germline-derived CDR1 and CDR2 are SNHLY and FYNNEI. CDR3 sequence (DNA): TGTGCCAGCAGTGTCGGCAGGGGGGGCTACGAGCAGTACTTC. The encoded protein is CASSVGRGGYEQYF.

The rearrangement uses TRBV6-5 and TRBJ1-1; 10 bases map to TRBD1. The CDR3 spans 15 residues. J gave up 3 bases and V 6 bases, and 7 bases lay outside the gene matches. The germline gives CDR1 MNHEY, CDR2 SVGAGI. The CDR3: CASSPLGTGDTEAFF. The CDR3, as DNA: TGTGCCAGCAGCCCCTTAGGGACAGGGGACACTGAAGCTTTCTTT.

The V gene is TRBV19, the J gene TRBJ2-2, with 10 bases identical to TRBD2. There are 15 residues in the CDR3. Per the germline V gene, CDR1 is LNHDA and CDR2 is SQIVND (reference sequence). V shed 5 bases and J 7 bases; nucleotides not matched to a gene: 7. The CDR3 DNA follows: TGTGCCAGTAGTTCTCCGGGACTAGCGATCGGGGAGCTGTTTTTT. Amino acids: CASSSPGLAIGELFF.

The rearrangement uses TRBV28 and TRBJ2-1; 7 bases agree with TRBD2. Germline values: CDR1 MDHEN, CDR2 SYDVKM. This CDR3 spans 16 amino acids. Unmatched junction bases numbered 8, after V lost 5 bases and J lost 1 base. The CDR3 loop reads CASSGGRAASYNEQFF. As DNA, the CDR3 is TGTGCCAGCAGTGGGGGGAGGGCGGCGTCCTACAATGAGCAGTTCTTC.

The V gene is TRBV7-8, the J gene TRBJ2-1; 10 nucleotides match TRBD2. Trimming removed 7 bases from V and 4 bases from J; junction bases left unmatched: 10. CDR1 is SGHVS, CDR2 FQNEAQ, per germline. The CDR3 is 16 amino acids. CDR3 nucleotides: TGTGCCAGCACCTTGGAGGGACTAGCGCTTTACAATGAGCAGTTCTTC. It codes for CASTLEGLALYNEQFF.

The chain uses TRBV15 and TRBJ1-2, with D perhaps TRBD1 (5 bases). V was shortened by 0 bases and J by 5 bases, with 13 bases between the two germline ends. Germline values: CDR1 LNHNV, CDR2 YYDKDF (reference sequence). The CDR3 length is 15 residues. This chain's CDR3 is CATSRDRGGGYGYTF. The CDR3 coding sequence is TGTGCCACCAGCAGAGATCGGGGGGGTGGTTATGGCTACACCTTC.